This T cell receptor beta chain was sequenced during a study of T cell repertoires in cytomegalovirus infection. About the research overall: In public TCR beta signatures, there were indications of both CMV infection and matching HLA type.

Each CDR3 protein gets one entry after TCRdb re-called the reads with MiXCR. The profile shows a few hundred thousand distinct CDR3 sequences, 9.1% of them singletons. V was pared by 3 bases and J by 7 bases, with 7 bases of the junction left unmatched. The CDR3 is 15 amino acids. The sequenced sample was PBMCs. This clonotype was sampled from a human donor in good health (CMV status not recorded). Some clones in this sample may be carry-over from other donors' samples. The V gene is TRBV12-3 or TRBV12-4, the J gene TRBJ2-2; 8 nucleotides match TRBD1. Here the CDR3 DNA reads TGTGCCAGCAGTTTTTTCAGGGGGCATGGCGGGGAGCTGTTTTTT. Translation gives CASSFFRGHGGELFF.